The present T cell receptor beta chain was sequenced within a study of T-cell reconstitution after alpha-beta-depleted transplantation in children. Many counts were recorded for this clonotype. Researchers prepared the TCRbeta library using unique molecular identifiers, the study reports. Using its own MiXCR run on the PCR reads, TCRdb lists one record per CDR3 protein. Here the sample spans around 600,000 distinct CDR3 sequences, over 9.5% being singletons. The CDR3 sequence is 15 residues long. V shed 6 bases, J shed 5 bases, and the junction held 6 bases outside the gene matches. Germline V gene lookup returns CDR1 SGHKS and CDR2 YYEKEE (reference sequence).

The rearrangement joins TRBV5-5 to TRBJ2-2; 11 nucleotides match TRBD2. This specimen consisted of PBMCs from the stem cell graft donor, obtained from the stem cell graft. The clonotype comes from a human donor who donated a stem cell graft to a child with acute myeloid leukemia. The DNA of the CDR3 is TGTGCCAGCAAAGTAGCGGGAGGGCAGACCGGGGAGCTGTTTTTT. The encoded protein is CASKVAGGQTGELFF.